The 15 T cell receptor beta chains below all came from one sample that was sequenced in a study of blood T cell repertoires in COVID-19. Profiled with immunoSEQ multiplex PCR; TCRdb holds only in-frame clones, not every one. The data contain a few hundred thousand clones, more than 75% of them singletons. Sequences were obtained from peripheral blood. Every receptor here comes from a woman in her 40s who had recovered from COVID-19.

The CDR3 loop reads CASSLPPRGLTNEQFF. The CDR3 nucleotides read TGTGCCAGCAGTCTCCCCCCCAGGGGGCTCACCAATGAGCAGTTCTTC. J is TRBJ2-1 and V is TRBV7-2; 8 bases map to TRBD1. V dropped 6 bases and J dropped 6; count of bases not matched to a gene: 13. This CDR3 contains 16 residues. Germline lookup yields CDR1 SGHTA and CDR2 FQGNSA.

The chain couples TRBV6-2 or TRBV6-3 to TRBJ2-1; TRBD2 agrees at 10 bases. This CDR3 is 15 amino acids long. V trimming: 6 bases; J trimming: 4 bases; junction bases outside the gene matches: 6. The germline V gene has CDR1 MNHEY and CDR2 SVGEGT. Here the CDR3 DNA reads TGTGCCAGCAGCCCCGGACTAGCGGCATACAATGAGCAGTTCTTC. This gives the protein CASSPGLAAYNEQFF.

This sequence joins TRBV5-5 and TRBJ1-2, with 7 nucleotides matching TRBD1. Germline trimming cut 0 bases from V and 6 bases from J; bases unmatched to any gene: 5. This CDR3 is 14 amino acids long. The germline CDR1 and CDR2 sequences are SGHKS and YYEKEE (reference sequence). CDR3 nucleotides: TGTGCCAGCAGCTTGGTGCAGGGGGGCGATGGCTACACCTTC. Protein sequence: CASSLVQGGDGYTF.

The V gene is TRBV4-3, the J gene TRBJ1-2; D possibly corresponds to TRBD1 (5 bases). CDR1 and CDR2 from the germline V gene are LGHNA and YSLEER. Trimming took off 4 bases at V and 4 bases at J, with 16 bases between the two ends. The CDR3 is made up of 15 amino acids. The CDR3 nucleotides read TGCGCCAGCAGCCCGGGGGGAGGGTCTGGCTATGGCTACACCTTC. It encodes CASSPGGGSGYGYTF.

The V gene is TRBV7-9, the J gene TRBJ2-5, with D perhaps TRBD2 (5 bases). Trimming removed 5 bases at V and 2 bases at J, with 12 bases between. This CDR3 comprises 14 residues. Germline V lookup: CDR1 SEHNR, CDR2 FQNEAQ (reference sequence). CDR3 protein: CASSPARGQETQYF. In DNA, the CDR3 is TGTGCCAGCAGCCCGGCCCGCGGGCAAGAGACCCAGTACTTC.

This clone was recorded many times. The gene calls are TRBV7-8 and TRBJ1-1; the D gene is possibly TRBD1 (5 bases). Trimming took off 1 base at V and 7 bases at J, with 16 bases between the two ends. The germline V gene has CDR1 SGHVS and CDR2 FQNEAQ. This CDR3 region has 15 residues. The chain's CDR3 is CASSLGRARTGEAFF. DNA of the CDR3: TGTGCCAGCAGCTTAGGCAGGGCCAGGACGGGTGAAGCTTTCTTT.

The chain employs TRBV27 and TRBJ2-7; D possibly corresponds to TRBD2 (6 bases). Trimming took off 8 bases at V and 0 bases at J, with 23 bases between the two ends. Germline CDR1 is MNHEY and CDR2 is SMNVEV (reference sequence). This CDR3 comprises 17 residues. The CDR3 here is CASPHRWAEGSSYEQYV. The CDR3 DNA reads TGTGCCAGCCCCCACAGGTGGGCGGAGGGAAGCTCCTACGAGCAGTACGTC.

The chain employs TRBV19 and TRBJ2-1, with 8 positions matching TRBD1. V gave up 6 bases and J gave up 6 bases; unmatched junction bases: 1. Per germline, CDR1 LNHDA and CDR2 SQIVND (reference sequence). The CDR3 is made up of 12 amino acids. CDR3 DNA: TGTGCCAGTAGAGGGACAGGCAATGAGCAGTTCTTC. Its translation is CASRGTGNEQFF.

The chain couples TRBV6-6 to TRBJ2-2; 8 bases agree with TRBD1. CDR1 MNHNY and CDR2 SVGAGI come from the germline V gene (reference sequence). V was pared by 7 bases and J by 6 bases, with 4 bases of the junction left unmatched. This CDR3 comprises 13 residues. CDR3 loop: CASTYRGAGELFF. The CDR3 DNA is TGTGCCAGCACCTACAGGGGGGCCGGGGAGCTGTTTTTT.

DNA for the CDR3: TGTGCTAGTGGTTTGGTACTTTCTGGTGACACTGAAGCTTTCTTT. Translated, it gives CASGLVLSGDTEAFF. This chain joins TRBV12-5 and TRBJ1-1; D is unclear. The V end lost 0 bases, the J end lost 3 bases, and 11 bases lay between the germline ends. CDR3 length: 15 amino acids. Germline V gene lookup returns CDR1 LGHNT and CDR2 FRNRAP. Variable domain in full (rest from reference TRBV12-5 and TRBJ1-1): DARVTQTPRHKVTEMGQEVTMRCQPILGHNTVFWYRQTMMQGLELLAYFRNRAPLDDSGMPKDRFSAEMPDATLATLKIQPSEPRDSAVYFCASGLVLSGDTEAFFGQGTRLTVV.

CDR3 nucleotides: TGTGCCAGCAGCCATCACGCCGGGGGGACTGAAGCTTTCTTT. Translating it yields CASSHHAGGTEAFF. The rearrangement links TRBV3-1 (or the pseudogene TRBV3-2) to TRBJ1-1, with D possibly TRBD1 on 5 matching bases. Trimming took 3 bases from V and 5 from J, leaving 13 bases between them. Germline assignment: CDR1 LGHDT and CDR2 YNNKEL (reference sequence). The CDR3 is made up of 14 amino acids.

In this sample, this clone turned up a few times. The rearrangement uses TRBV5-4 and TRBJ1-3; D is possibly TRBD1 (5 bases). CDR3 size: 16 residues. V gave up 0 bases and J gave up 4 bases, with 14 bases separating them. Germline loops: CDR1 SGHNT, CDR2 YYREEE (reference sequence). The CDR3 region has the DNA TGTGCCAGCAGCTTGGCCGGCAGGGTGGGAGGAAACACCATATATTTT. Translation: CASSLAGRVGGNTIYF.

The chain combines TRBV6-5 with TRBJ2-1, with TRBD2 as a possible D gene (6 bases). Germline V gene sequence: CDR1 MNHEY, CDR2 SVGAGI. The V end lost 4 bases, the J end lost 2 bases, and 15 bases lay between the germline ends. CDR3 length: 16 residues. CDR3 bases: TGTGCCAGCAGTTCCAACCGGGACTCCACCTACAATGAGCAGTTCTTC. The encoded protein is CASSSNRDSTYNEQFF.

CDR3 DNA sequence: TGTGCCAGCAGTTACTCCGCAGGAAACACCATATATTTT. Translating it yields CASSYSAGNTIYF. The chain is built from TRBV12-3 or TRBV12-4 and TRBJ1-3; D unresolved. V dropped 4 bases and J dropped 4 bases, with 8 bases sitting between them. This CDR3 is 13 amino acids long.

The V call is TRBV19, the J call TRBJ1-2; 12 bases are a match to TRBD1. The CDR3 covers 15 residues. With V trimmed by 3 bases and J by 8 bases, 7 bases remained unmatched. CDR1 is LNHDA and CDR2 is SQIVND in the germline V gene (reference sequence). CDR3 bases: TGTGCCAGTAGTATGGGCCTGGGACAGGGGGCGGGCTACACCTTC. Amino acids: CASSMGLGQGAGYTF.